The next 12 T cell receptor beta chains were all read from a single sample in a study of cytomegalovirus exposure and HLA in healthy donors. With 60 Vbeta and 13 Jbeta primers, the PCR was carried out. Produced via immunoSEQ multiplex PCR; TCRdb's table is partial and in-frame only. The table lists about 140,000 clones, around 75% of them singletons. Sequenced: PBMCs. These receptors all stem from a woman in her 30s in good health and CMV-seronegative.

The rearrangement uses TRBV18 and TRBJ2-7; perhaps TRBD2 as D (5 bases). Germline V lookup: CDR1 KGHSH, CDR2 LQKENI. This CDR3 spans 13 amino acids. V shed 4 bases and J shed 2 bases, with 9 bases lying between them. The CDR3 DNA follows: TGTGCCAGCTCACATGACGGGGCCTACGAGCAGTACTTC. Protein product: CASSHDGAYEQYF. Looking up the rest from reference TRBV18 and TRBJ2-7 gives the full variable domain: NAGVMQNPRHLVRRRGQEARLRCSPMKGHSHVYWYRQLPEEGLKFMVYLQKENIIDESGMPKERFSAEFPKEGPSILRIQQVVRGDSAAYFCASSHDGAYEQYFGPGTRLTVT.

J is TRBJ2-7 and V is TRBV2; 7 positions agree with TRBD1. Losses at the gene ends were 2 bases for V and 6 bases for J; bases not matched to a gene: 4. The CDR3 spans 13 residues. Germline CDR1 is SNHLY and CDR2 is FYNNEI. CDR3 DNA sequence: TGTGCCAGCAGTGAACAGGGGGAAGGCGAGCAGTACGTC. Amino acids: CASSEQGEGEQYV.

The J gene is TRBJ2-2, the V gene TRBV28, with 7 nucleotides matching TRBD1. This CDR3 is 13 amino acids long. V gave up 6 bases and J gave up 6 bases; unmatched junction bases: 4. Germline V gene data show CDR1 as MDHEN and CDR2 as SYDVKM. The CDR3 nucleotides are TGTGCCAGCAGGACAGGGACGGCCGGGGAGCTGTTTTTT. Translation gives CASRTGTAGELFF.

This sequence joins TRBV7-2 and TRBJ1-1, with a weak D call TRBD1 (5 bases). The V end was cut by 8 bases, the J end by 2 bases, with 12 bases between. Germline values: CDR1 SGHTA, CDR2 FQGNSA. The CDR3 spans 13 residues. This CDR3 reads CASGGFVNTEAFF. In DNA, the CDR3 is TGTGCCAGCGGGGGGTTTGTAAACACTGAAGCTTTCTTT.

This rearrangement joins TRBV20-1 to TRBJ1-2; 7 nucleotides align to TRBD1. CDR1 and CDR2 (germline): DFQATT, SNEGSKA (reference sequence). The junction had 4 bases not matched to a gene; V was cut back by 5 bases and J by 7 bases. There are 11 residues in the CDR3. The CDR3 loop is CSADRDSGYTF. CDR3 nucleotide sequence: TGCAGTGCTGACAGGGACTCTGGCTACACCTTC.

This sequence joins TRBV6-6 and TRBJ2-1; 8 bases line up with TRBD2. Germline CDR1 is MNHNY and CDR2 is SVGAGI (reference sequence). The CDR3 sequence is 13 residues long. The V gene end was trimmed by 7 bases and the J gene end by 9 bases; junction bases not matched to a gene: 8. CDR3: CASTTGGPGEQFF. CDR3 bases: TGTGCCAGCACCACGGGAGGGCCAGGTGAGCAGTTCTTC.

V usage is TRBV30 and J usage is TRBJ1-5; no definite D call. The ends were cut back, 2 bases at V and 6 bases at J, with 11 bases in the middle. This CDR3 region has 13 residues. CDR1 is GTSNPN and CDR2 is SVGIG in the germline V gene (reference sequence). DNA of the CDR3: TGTGCCTGGAGTTGGGAGGGAAGTCAGCCCCAGCATTTT. It translates to CAWSWEGSQPQHF. Using reference TRBV30 and TRBJ1-5 for the parts outside the CDR3, the full variable domain is SQTIHQWPATLVQPVGSPLSLECTVEGTSNPNLYWYRQAAGRGLQLLFYSVGIGQISSEVPQNLSASRPQDRQFILSSKKLLLSDSGFYLCAWSWEGSQPQHFGDGTRLSIL.

The chain combines TRBV6-1 with TRBJ1-5; 8 positions match TRBD1. The length of the CDR3 is 16 residues. CDR1 MNHNS and CDR2 SASEGT come from the germline V gene. V trimming: 4 bases; J trimming: 0 bases; junction bases outside the gene matches: 5. The CDR3 sequence: CASSVPGGYSNQPQHF. Here the CDR3 DNA reads TGTGCCAGCAGTGTACCAGGGGGCTATAGCAATCAGCCCCAGCATTTT.

This clone was seen only a few times. The V call is TRBV30, the J call TRBJ1-3, with D perhaps matching TRBD1 (5 bases). V was trimmed by 2 bases and J by 6 bases, leaving 11 bases between them. The V gene's germline CDR1 is GTSNPN and CDR2 SVGIG (reference sequence). The CDR3 runs 13 residues. CDR3 amino acids: CAWSLKGENTIYF. CDR3 DNA: TGTGCCTGGAGTCTGAAAGGGGAAAACACCATATATTTT.

The chain employs TRBV28 and TRBJ2-6; no clear D gene. The V gene's germline CDR1 is MDHEN and CDR2 SYDVKM. Trimming took off 5 bases at V and 4 bases at J, with 3 bases between the two ends. The CDR3 has 12 residues. The CDR3 DNA sequence: TGTGCCAGCAGTGAGGGGGCCAACGTCCTGACTTTC. Translation gives CASSEGANVLTF.

The CDR3 DNA sequence: TGTGCCAGCATTGGGAGAGATGGGGCCAACGTCCTGACTTTC. This sequence encodes CASIGRDGANVLTF. J is TRBJ2-6 and V is TRBV6-6, with D perhaps TRBD2 (5 bases). This CDR3 region has 14 residues. Germline CDR1 and CDR2: MNHNY and SVGAGI (reference sequence). With 7 bases removed from V and 3 bases from J, the gap between germline ends came to 10 bases.

V is TRBV11-2 and J is TRBJ2-7; 9 nucleotides line up with TRBD1. This CDR3 has 13 residues. V trimming: 5 bases; J trimming: 4 bases; junction bases outside the gene matches: 3. CDR1 SGHAT and CDR2 FQNNGV come from the germline V gene. Written as DNA, the CDR3 is TGTGCCAGCAGCCAGGACAGGGGATACGAGCAGTACTTC. Its translation is CASSQDRGYEQYF. Filled out from reference TRBV11-2 and TRBJ2-7, the complete variable domain reads EAGVAQSPRYKIIEKRQSVAFWCNPISGHATLYWYQQILGQGPKLLIQFQNNGVVDDSQLPKDRFSAERLKGVDSTLKIQPAKLEDSAVYLCASSQDRGYEQYFGPGTRLTVT.